One sample yielded the 17 T cell receptor beta chains listed below, sequenced in a study of spatial heterogeneity in lung cancer. In TCRdb, the 5' RACE reads were re-called with MiXCR into one record per CDR3 protein. The sample shows under 150,000 distinct CDR3 sequences, approximately 11% of them seen only once. Time point noted: blood at routine non-recurrence follow-up after resection. Sequencing was performed on PBMCs, taken at follow-up. The receptors shown here come from a female donor with early-stage non-small cell lung cancer.

This clonotype is judged medium-sized. The rearrangement joins TRBV28 to TRBJ2-3; D is possibly TRBD1 or TRBD2 (7 bases each). The V gene lost 2 bases and the J gene lost 2 bases, with 26 bases spanning the gap. The CDR3 has 20 residues. CDR1 and CDR2 from the germline V gene are MDHEN and SYDVKM. The chain's CDR3 is CASSLEYFRGRGPSTDTQYF. The CDR3 DNA is TGTGCCAGCAGTTTAGAGTATTTTAGGGGGAGGGGGCCTTCCACAGATACGCAGTATTTT. The full variable domain, with the rest looked up from reference TRBV28 and TRBJ2-3, is DVKVTQSSRYLVKRTGEKVFLECVQDMDHENMFWYRQDPGLGLRLIYFSYDVKMKEKGDIPEGYSVSREKKERFSLILESASTNQTSMYLCASSLEYFRGRGPSTDTQYFGPGTRLTVL.

The table lists this clonotype with a few counts. The chain couples TRBV2 to TRBJ2-1; D is unclear. Germline CDR1 and CDR2: SNHLY and FYNNEI. This CDR3 contains 12 residues. V lost 6 bases and J lost 6, with 9 bases in between. Written as DNA, the CDR3 is TGTGCCAGCAGGGGTGGCGGCAATGAGCAGTTCTTC. It yields the protein CASRGGGNEQFF.

This chain uses TRBV27 with TRBJ1-1; D is perhaps TRBD1 (6 bases). The CDR3 is 17 residues long. Trimming left V 5 bases short and J 1 base short, with 20 bases between. Germline CDR1 and CDR2: MNHEY and SMNVEV (reference sequence). The CDR3 loop reads CASSTQGGGGRNTEAFF. The CDR3 DNA reads as TGTGCCAGCAGTACCCAAGGGGGAGGGGGACGGAACACTGAAGCTTTCTTT.

This clonotype was detected a few times. The chain uses TRBV4-3 and TRBJ2-2, with 14 bases identical to TRBD2. J gave up 6 bases and V 3 bases, and 9 bases lay outside the gene matches. Germline CDR1 is LGHNA and CDR2 is YSLEER. The CDR3 consists of 18 residues. In nucleotides, the CDR3 is TGCGCCAGCAGCCAGGGACTAGCGGGAGTCGGTTATGCCGGGGAGCTGTTTTTT. Protein: CASSQGLAGVGYAGELFF.

This clonotype was recorded many times. The chain has TRBV14 and TRBJ2-3, with 10 bases aligning to TRBD2. The CDR3 loop spans 19 amino acids. Germline V lookup: CDR1 SGHDN, CDR2 FVKESK. The trim removed 2 bases at V and 1 base at J, leaving 12 bases unmatched. The CDR3 DNA sequence: TGTGCCAGCAGCCAATACCTCCTAGCGGGAGAAATGGGCACAGATACGCAGTATTTT. This translates into CASSQYLLAGEMGTDTQYF.

V and J are TRBV28 and TRBJ1-6, with 7 bases lining up with TRBD1. Germline CDR1 and CDR2: MDHEN and SYDVKM. Trimming cost V 5 bases and J 9 bases; bases outside gene matches: 10. This CDR3 has 15 residues. The CDR3 region has the DNA TGTGCCAGCAGTCAAGACACAGGGGTGAGTTCACCCCTCCACTTT. Translated: CASSQDTGVSSPLHF. Together with reference TRBV28 and TRBJ1-6, the CDR3 gives the full variable domain: DVKVTQSSRYLVKRTGEKVFLECVQDMDHENMFWYRQDPGLGLRLIYFSYDVKMKEKGDIPEGYSVSREKKERFSLILESASTNQTSMYLCASSQDTGVSSPLHFGNGTRLTVT.

This chain connects TRBV24-1 to TRBJ2-3, with D hard to call. V was shortened by 4 bases and J by 5 bases, with 9 bases between the two germline ends. CDR3 length equals 13 residues. CDR1 KGHDR and CDR2 SFDVKD come from the germline V gene. This CDR3 is CATSETQRDTQYF. CDR3 DNA sequence: TGTGCCACCAGTGAAACCCAAAGAGATACGCAGTATTTT.

This clonotype was picked up many times. As DNA, the CDR3 is TGTGCCACCAGTGATACCCGGGGGGACGGAAATGAGCAGTTCTTC. This codes for CATSDTRGDGNEQFF. The chain is built from TRBV24-1 and TRBJ2-1; 7 nucleotides agree with TRBD2. The CDR3 is 15 residues long. The germline V gene has CDR1 KGHDR and CDR2 SFDVKD. J was trimmed by 7 bases and V by 3 bases; bases with no gene match: 8.

This clonotype was counted ten times or more. The genes are TRBV19 and TRBJ2-3, with unresolved D. CDR3 size: 14 residues. V lost 8 bases and J 4 bases, leaving 16 bases between the germline ends. Germline V gene lookup returns CDR1 LNHDA and CDR2 SQIVND (reference sequence). This CDR3 reads CASRPGLGSDTQYF. The CDR3 DNA reads TGTGCCAGTCGCCCAGGCCTTGGGTCAGATACGCAGTATTTT.

This chain links TRBV11-1 with TRBJ1-1; no definite D call. The CDR3 sequence is 13 residues long. V was trimmed by 5 bases and J by 1 base, leaving 8 bases between them. The germline gives CDR1 SGHAT, CDR2 FQDESV (reference sequence). The CDR3 nucleotides read TGTGCCAGCAGCCGAAACAGGAACACTGAAGCTTTCTTT. Encoded protein: CASSRNRNTEAFF.

The sample holds a few counts of this clonotype. CDR3 amino acids: CASSYLGSSTDTQYF. CDR3 bases: TGTGCCAGCAGTTACTTAGGATCTAGCACAGATACGCAGTATTTT. This chain links TRBV6-2 or TRBV6-3 with TRBJ2-3; D unresolved. V lost 1 base and J 0 bases, leaving 8 bases between the germline ends. Germline V gene data show CDR1 as MNHEY and CDR2 as SVGEGT. CDR3 size: 15 residues.

This clonotype was picked up many times. The genes are TRBV9 and TRBJ2-1; possible D gene TRBD1, 5 bases. V lost 1 base to trimming and J lost 8 bases, with 13 bases between them. Germline CDR1 and CDR2: SGDLS and YYNGEE. This CDR3 has 14 residues. The CDR3 spells CASSVRGQIDEQFF. The CDR3 nucleotides are TGTGCCAGCAGCGTAAGGGGCCAGATCGATGAGCAGTTCTTC.

This clonotype was detected a few times. The chain links TRBV18 to TRBJ2-5, with TRBD1 identical over 9 bases. The CDR3 is made up of 14 amino acids. Germline loops: CDR1 KGHSH, CDR2 LQKENI. Trimming took 6 bases from V and 5 from J; bases not matched to a gene: 7. CDR3 nucleotides: TGTGCCAGCTCGGTCGGACAGGGGCGGGAGACCCAGTACTTC. Translating gives CASSVGQGRETQYF. The full variable domain, with the rest looked up from reference TRBV18 and TRBJ2-5, is NAGVMQNPRHLVRRRGQEARLRCSPMKGHSHVYWYRQLPEEGLKFMVYLQKENIIDESGMPKERFSAEFPKEGPSILRIQQVVRGDSAAYFCASSVGQGRETQYFGPGTRLLVL.

This clonotype was observed a handful of times. The CDR3 protein is CASSSTGLIRNEQFF. DNA of the CDR3: TGCGCCAGCAGCTCAACAGGCTTGATTAGGAATGAGCAGTTCTTC. The rearrangement links TRBV4-3 to TRBJ2-1; D is perhaps TRBD1 (5 bases). The CDR3 has 15 amino acids. V was clipped by 5 bases and J by 7 bases, with 18 bases between them. CDR1 LGHNA and CDR2 YSLEER come from the germline V gene.

V and J are TRBV7-9 and TRBJ1-6; 8 nucleotides match TRBD1. CDR1 and CDR2 (germline): SEHNR, FQNEAQ (reference sequence). V lost 1 base and J lost 7; bases outside the gene matches: 0. The CDR3 extends over 14 amino acids. Written as DNA, the CDR3 is TGTGCCAGCAGCTTAGGGGACAGGAATTCACCCCTCCACTTT. Encoded protein: CASSLGDRNSPLHF.

Ten or more counts support this clonotype. The chain employs TRBV28 and TRBJ2-7; 7 bases are a match to TRBD1. The CDR3 length is 15 residues. V lost 5 bases and J lost 7; bases outside the gene matches: 14. The germline CDR1 and CDR2 sequences are MDHEN and SYDVKM. The chain's CDR3 is CASSQLEQGKGEQYF. CDR3 nucleotides: TGTGCCAGCAGTCAACTCGAACAGGGGAAGGGAGAGCAGTACTTC.

The genes are TRBV10-2 and TRBJ2-7; 8 bases match TRBD2. CDR1 is WSHSY and CDR2 is SAAADI in the germline V gene. This CDR3 spans 16 amino acids. V was clipped by 9 bases and J by 4 bases; unmatched bases: 17. CDR3 coding DNA: TGCGCCAGTGAGGGGCGGGGGGCCCGAGGTGGTTACGAGCAGTACTTC. Translated, it gives CASEGRGARGGYEQYF.